This T cell receptor (beta chain) derives from a study of OX40 agonist ivuxolimab in advanced cancers. Turning to the study itself: Dose-escalation cases comprised hepatocellular carcinoma, melanoma, renal cell or head and neck cancer. Study results and caveats: CD4+ and CD8+ blood T cells expanded clonally by week 6 at 0.1 to 3.0 mg/kg.

Remarks on this clone: Its antigen remains unidentified.

Trimming cost V 3 bases and J 5 bases; bases outside gene matches: 16. This CDR3 spans 17 amino acids. Per the germline V gene, CDR1 is SGDLS and CDR2 is YYNGEE. Assay used: immunoSEQ multiplex PCR; TCRdb lists only in-frame clones, some missing. This sample has around 7,000 clones, with 65% to 80% found just once. The genes are TRBV9 and TRBJ1-1, with TRBD1 matching 7 bases. The sequence came from an adult with an advanced solid tumor such as melanoma, head and neck, liver or kidney cancer. The material was CD4+ or CD8+ T cells sorted from blood, obtained in a trial of the OX40 agonist ivuxolimab. CDR3 in amino acids: CASSALDLNRGGTEAFF. The CDR3 DNA is TGTGCCAGCAGCGCGCTTGACCTGAACAGGGGTGGAACTGAAGCTTTCTTT. Drawing the rest from reference TRBV9 and TRBJ1-1, the complete variable domain is DSGVTQTPKHLITATGQRVTLRCSPRSGDLSVYWYQQSLDQGLQFLIQYYNGEERAKGNILERFSAQQFPDLHSELNLSSLELGDSALYFCASSALDLNRGGTEAFFGQGTRLTVV.